A single TCR beta chain is shown here with its context. It has no known antigen specificity. Nothing much larger sits one base from this clone, and base qualities are not available. TCRbeta CDR3 regions were amplified from genomic DNA using the immunoSEQ Assay, a bias-controlled multiplex PCR. The study's own analysis went as follows. The number of nucleated cells in each sample was estimated from the amplification of reference gene primers within the assay. To quantify the absolute abundance of each unique TCRbeta CDR3 rearrangement, sequence reads were collapsed and filtered. For each sample, productive Simpson clonality was calculated by taking the square root of Simpson's diversity index across productive rearrangements. TCRdb limited this immuneACCESS table to in-frame rearrangements with V and J called. A share of clones is missing; checked studies link under half to unresolved V genes, and the rest is unexplained. V and J calls and clone size are copied from that table; D and trimming were computed from the DNA. The sample table records approximately 270,000 clones; 70% to 90% of these occur just once. In total, the top ten clones hold 1.5% to 2% of the sample.

These data are taken from a study of blood T cell repertoires in COVID-19 (dated by TCRdb to the early 2020s). Notes on the research overall: Collaborator samples came from the United States, Italy and Spain and covered acute and convalescent phases of COVID-19. The prospective study material was composed of cDNA or gDNA derived from T cells, B-cell-depleted T cells, or PBMCs. The repertoires were released in a freely available public database meant as a resource for research on the immune response to SARS-CoV-2. The samples were drawn from two sources: the first 160 participants of the ongoing ImmuneRACE study, and 950 to 1,500 subjects contributed by 6 global collaborators. Where available, HLA class I and class II types were taken from metadata supplied by the sample provider and were not determined by assay-based typing. Deeply sampled blood TCRbeta repertoires from subjects exposed to, actively infected with, or recovered from COVID-19 were included in the dataset. A de-identified subject ID, COVID-19 status, age in years and sex were almost always included in the sample metadata. On the study overall, not on this receptor specifically: How much clinical and demographic metadata was included differed by source and by participant, and the metadata was provided uncurated.

In the germline V gene, CDR1 corresponds to SGHRS and CDR2 to YFSETQ. The CDR3 sequence holds 15 residues, the cysteine and phenylalanine included. Only the CDR3 part of the read is kept: 45 bases, read in frame from the first base. V is reduced by 3 bases and J by 0 bases, leaving a spacing of 11 bases between them. Participants in the prospective study were enrolled through a virtual design, were aged roughly 18 to 100 years, and lived in roughly 26 United States geographic areas. In the prospective study, cohorts were assigned on the basis of participant-reported clinical history obtained from a screening survey and a study questionnaire. For ImmuneRACE Cohort 3, a participant was defined as recovered based on two consecutive negative NP/OP PCR tests, clearance by a healthcare professional, or resolution of symptoms. In the prospective study, mobile phlebotomists collected whole blood, serum and a nasopharyngeal or oropharyngeal swab from each participant. Over a 2-month period, participants in the prospective study had the option of providing additional blood draws and questionnaires. Blood samples from the prospective study were shipped frozen or at room temperature prior to DNA extraction.

Sequencing input: PBMCs or T cells enriched from blood (not recorded which). The TCR originated in a woman aged 45-65 years who had recovered from COVID-19. The chain uses TRBV5-1 and TRBJ2-3; tentative D gene TRBD1, with 7 bases matching. The sequenced DNA is TGCGCCAGCAGCTCAGGGGGGACTAGCACAGATACGCAGTATTTT. It translates as CASSSGGTSTDTQYF. Joined to the reference TRBV5-1 and TRBJ2-3 proteins, this CDR3 gives the full variable domain: KAGVTQTPRYLIKTRGQQVTLSCSPISGHRSVSWYQQTPGQGLQFLFEYFSETQRNKGNFPGRFSGRQFSNSRSEMNVSTLELGDSALYLCASSSGGTSTDTQYFGPGTRLTVL.